This section outlines one T cell receptor (beta chain) sequence together with its context. Its binding antigen is unknown. Base qualities were left out, and no much larger clone turns up one base away. Participants in the prospective study were enrolled through a virtual design, were aged 18 to 89 years, and lived in 24 United States geographic areas. Cohort assignment in the prospective study relied on participant-reported clinical history from a screening survey and a study questionnaire. Recovered participants in ImmuneRACE Cohort 3 were defined by two consecutive negative NP/OP PCR tests, clearance by a healthcare professional, or resolution of symptoms. In the prospective study, whole blood, serum and a nasopharyngeal or oropharyngeal swab were collected from each participant by mobile phlebotomists. Additional blood draws and questionnaires over an approximately 2-month period could optionally be provided by prospective study participants. Before DNA extraction, prospective study blood samples were shipped either frozen or at room temperature.

These data are taken from a study of blood T cell repertoires in COVID-19 (dated by TCRdb to 2020 to 2022). A note on the overall study: Samples covering the acute and convalescent phases of COVID-19 were provided by collaborators in the United States, Italy and Spain. The samples were drawn from two sources: the first 160 participants of the ongoing ImmuneRACE study, and 1,200 or so subjects contributed by 6 global collaborators. Where HLA class I and class II types were available, the types were taken from metadata supplied by the sample provider, not from assay-based typing. The repertoires were made available in a free public database intended to serve as a resource for research on the immune response to SARS-CoV-2. The dataset comprised deeply sampled blood TCRbeta repertoires from subjects exposed to, actively infected with, or recovered from COVID-19. The material from the prospective study consisted of cDNA or gDNA derived from T cells, B-cell-depleted T cells, or PBMCs. A de-identified subject ID, COVID-19 status, age in years and sex were almost always included in the sample metadata. Broad study findings and their caveats: The amount of clinical and demographic metadata varied by source and participant and was provided uncurated.

Counted from cysteine to phenylalanine, this CDR3 has 16 amino acids. CDR3 DNA is the only sequence kept; it has 48 bases, read in frame from the first base. Trimmed from V: 2 bases; trimmed from J: 4 bases; junction bases lacking a gene match: 8. The germline V gene supplies CDR1 SGHDN and CDR2 FVKESK. The immunoSEQ Assay, a bias-controlled multiplex PCR, was used to amplify TCRbeta CDR3 regions from genomic DNA. As for the original processing: The number of nucleated cells in each sample was estimated from the amplification of reference gene primers within the assay. Sequence reads were collapsed and filtered to measure the absolute abundance of every unique TCRbeta CDR3 rearrangement. For each sample, productive Simpson clonality was calculated by taking the square root of Simpson's diversity index across productive rearrangements. TCRdb obtained this table from immuneACCESS and retained in-frame rearrangements with V and J assigned. These tables miss some clones; where compared with another copy, unresolved V genes account for less than half of the shortfall, and the remainder is unexplained. The D gene and trimming were derived from the DNA, and the V and J assignments and clone size from that table. This sample gives some 300,000 clones in total; approximately 88% of them show up just once. The ten largest account for around 0.92% of the sample.

The rearranged chain carries TRBV14 and TRBJ2-5; 9 central bases correspond to TRBD2. Sequencing input: PBMCs or T cells enriched from blood (not recorded which). The TCR sequence derives from a woman aged 30 to 39 who had recovered from COVID-19. The DNA reads as follows: TGTGCCAGCAGCCAACGCAGGACTAGCGCTGGAGAGACCCAGTACTTC. Translated, this gives CASSQRRTSAGETQYF.